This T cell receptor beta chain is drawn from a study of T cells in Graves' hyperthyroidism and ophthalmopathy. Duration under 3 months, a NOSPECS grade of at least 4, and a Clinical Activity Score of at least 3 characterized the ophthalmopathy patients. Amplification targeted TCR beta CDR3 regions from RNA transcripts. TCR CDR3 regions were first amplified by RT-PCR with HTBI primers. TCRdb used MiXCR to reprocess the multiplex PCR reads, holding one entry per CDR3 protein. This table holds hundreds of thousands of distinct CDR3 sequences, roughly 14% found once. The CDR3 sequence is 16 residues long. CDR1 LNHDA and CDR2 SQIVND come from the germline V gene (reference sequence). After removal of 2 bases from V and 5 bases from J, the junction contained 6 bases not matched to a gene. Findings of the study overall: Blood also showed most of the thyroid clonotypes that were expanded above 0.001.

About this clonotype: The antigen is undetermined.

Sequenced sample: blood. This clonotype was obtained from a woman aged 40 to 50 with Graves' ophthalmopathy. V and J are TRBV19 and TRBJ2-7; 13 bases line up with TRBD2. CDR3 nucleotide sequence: TGTGCCAGTAGTATAAGGGCCGGACTAGCGGGAGACGAGCAGTACTTC. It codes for CASSIRAGLAGDEQYF.